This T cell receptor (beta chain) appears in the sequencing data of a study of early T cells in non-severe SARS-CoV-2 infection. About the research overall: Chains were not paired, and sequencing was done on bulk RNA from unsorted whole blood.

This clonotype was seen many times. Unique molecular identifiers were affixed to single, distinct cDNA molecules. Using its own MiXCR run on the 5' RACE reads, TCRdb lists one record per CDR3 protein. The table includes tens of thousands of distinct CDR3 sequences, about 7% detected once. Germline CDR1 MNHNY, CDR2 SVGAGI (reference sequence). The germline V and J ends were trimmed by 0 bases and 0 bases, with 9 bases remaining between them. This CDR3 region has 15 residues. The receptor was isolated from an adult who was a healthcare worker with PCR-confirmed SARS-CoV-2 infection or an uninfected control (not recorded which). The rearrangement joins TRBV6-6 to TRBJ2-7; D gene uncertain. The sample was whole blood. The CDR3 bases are TGTGCCAGCAGTTACTCGTGGGATTACTCCTACGAGCAGTACTTC. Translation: CASSYSWDYSYEQYF.